This T cell receptor beta chain comes out of a study of cytomegalovirus exposure and HLA in healthy donors. Germline V gene sequence: CDR1 LGHNA, CDR2 YNFKEQ. V lost 2 bases, J lost 0 bases, and 7 bases lay in between. The CDR3 is 14 amino acids. PCR employed 60 Vbeta and 13 Jbeta primers. Libraries were prepared by immunoSEQ multiplex PCR; TCRdb keeps only in-frame clonotypes and omits some of them. This listing includes tens of thousands of clones. This chain connects TRBV4-2 to TRBJ1-2, with TRBD1 as a possible D gene (5 bases). This TCR came from a male donor in good health and CMV-seronegative. What was sequenced was PBMCs. The chain's CDR3 is CASSQTGSNYGYTF. The DNA of the CDR3 is TGTGCCAGCAGCCAAACAGGTTCTAACTATGGCTACACCTTC.